The next 14 T cell receptor beta chains were all read from a single sample in a study of T cells after yellow fever vaccination. TCRdb processed the 5' RACE reads anew with MiXCR; each CDR3 protein has one entry. Of tens of thousands of distinct CDR3 sequences listed, roughly a tenth are singletons. The sequences come from PBMCs, either bulk or a sorted T-cell subset (CD4+, CD8+, memory, or dextramer-sorted; not recorded which), collected roughly 15 days after the first yellow fever vaccination. These receptors were taken from a man between 18 and 35 years old who received the YFV17D yellow fever vaccine.

This clonotype was observed at least ten times. The genes are TRBV11-2 and TRBJ2-7; D is uncertain. Germline lookup yields CDR1 SGHAT and CDR2 FQNNGV. V dropped 1 base and J dropped 3 bases, with 10 bases sitting between them. The CDR3 has 14 residues. CDR3 DNA: TGTGCCAGCAGCTTAGGCAACGAAGGCTACGAGCAGTACGTC. This encodes CASSLGNEGYEQYV.

To note about this clonotype: A single base separates this from a much larger clone, so it may be a read error. The V gene is TRBV29-1, the J gene TRBJ2-1; TRBD1 aligns across 10 bases. The CDR3 extends over 15 amino acids. CDR1 and CDR2 (germline): SQVTM, ANQGSEA. V dropped 3 bases and J dropped 4; count of bases not matched to a gene: 6. The CDR3 DNA reads TGCAGCGTTGATGGCCGGGACAGGGGTTACAATGAGCAGTTCTTC. It yields the protein CSVDGRDRGYNEQFF.

This clonotype occurred many times. The chain joins TRBV12-3 or TRBV12-4 to TRBJ2-5, with 7 nucleotides matching TRBD2. CDR3 size: 17 residues. Trimming cost V 5 bases and J 4 bases; bases outside gene matches: 16. Written as DNA, the CDR3 is TGTGCCAGCAGTGACCCGGGACTACAAGAGGGAGGAGAGACCCAGTACTTC. Protein product: CASSDPGLQEGGETQYF.

This clonotype was observed many times. This chain joins TRBV10-2 and TRBJ1-5; D call uncertain. CDR1 and CDR2 from the germline V gene are WSHSY and SAAADI. V lost 0 bases to trimming and J lost 5 bases, with 8 bases between them. The CDR3 is 14 amino acids. The CDR3 spells CASSESHRDQPQHF. DNA for the CDR3: TGCGCCAGCAGTGAGTCGCATAGGGATCAGCCCCAGCATTTT.

Ten or more counts support this clonotype. The CDR3 DNA follows: TGCGCCAGCAGCTTGTACGGGACAGAGACCCAGTACTTC. It codes for CASSLYGTETQYF. V and J are TRBV5-1 and TRBJ2-5; possibly TRBD1 or TRBD2 for D (5 bases each). CDR3 length equals 13 residues. Germline V CDR1 and CDR2: SGHRS, YFSETQ. With 1 base removed from V and 4 bases from J, the gap between germline ends came to 8 bases. The full variable domain, its missing parts supplied by reference TRBV5-1 and TRBJ2-5, is KAGVTQTPRYLIKTRGQQVTLSCSPISGHRSVSWYQQTPGQGLQFLFEYFSETQRNKGNFPGRFSGRQFSNSRSEMNVSTLELGDSALYLCASSLYGTETQYFGPGTRLLVL.

This clonotype was picked up many times. The chain couples TRBV14 to TRBJ1-5; D unresolved. The germline CDR1 and CDR2 sequences are SGHDN and FVKESK. Between the trimmed V and J ends, which lost 4 bases and 3 bases, there was a span of 7 bases. There are 13 residues in the CDR3. The CDR3 is CASSRGPNQPQHF. CDR3 sequence (DNA): TGTGCCAGCAGCCGAGGGCCCAATCAGCCCCAGCATTTT.

The rearrangement joins TRBV3-1 to TRBJ2-5, with a possible D match to TRBD1 (5 bases). There are 12 residues in the CDR3. The germline CDR1 and CDR2 sequences are LGHDT and YNNKEL (reference sequence). Trimming pared 4 bases from V and 3 bases from J, leaving 6 bases between. This CDR3 is CASSLGEETQYF. In DNA, the CDR3 is TGTGCCAGCAGCCTAGGGGAAGAGACCCAGTACTTC.

This clonotype was seen at least ten times. This chain uses TRBV20-1 with TRBJ2-7; 8 bases agree with TRBD2. With V trimmed by 0 bases and J by 3 bases, 10 bases remained unmatched. CDR1 and CDR2 (germline): DFQATT, SNEGSKA (reference sequence). The CDR3 runs to 16 residues. This CDR3 reads CSARDAGGPPNYEQYF. CDR3 in DNA: TGCAGTGCTAGAGATGCGGGGGGTCCCCCTAACTACGAGCAGTACTTC.

This clonotype was observed many times. The chain uses TRBV9 and TRBJ1-3; TRBD1 might be the D (6 bases). V was pared by 3 bases and J by 0 bases, with 10 bases between. Germline V gives CDR1 SGDLS, CDR2 YYNGEE. CDR3 size: 15 residues. This chain's CDR3 is CASSAGTLSGNTIYF. DNA of the CDR3: TGTGCCAGCAGCGCCGGGACACTCTCTGGAAACACCATATATTTT.

This clonotype was picked up many times. The chain employs TRBV12-3 or TRBV12-4 and TRBJ1-3; the D is unclear. The CDR3 is made up of 12 amino acids. V gave up 5 bases and J gave up 3 bases, with 5 bases separating them. In nucleotides, the CDR3 is TGTGCCAGCAGTGTCCTTGGAAACACCATATATTTT. Translating it yields CASSVLGNTIYF.

As for this clonotype: A much larger clone sits a single nucleotide away, making a read error possible. The chain joins TRBV11-1 to TRBJ2-2; maybe TRBD1 (6 bases). CDR1 is SGHAT, CDR2 FQDESV, per germline (reference sequence). V shed 5 bases and J shed 9 bases, with 19 bases lying between them. The CDR3 totals 15 residues. For the CDR3, the DNA is TGTGCCAGCAGCGGTACAGGGACGATTCCCTGGGAGCTGTTTTTT. Translation: CASSGTGTIPWELFF.

This clonotype was detected many times. This sequence joins TRBV6-2 or TRBV6-3 and TRBJ1-5; tentative D call: TRBD1 (5 bases). The germline gives CDR1 MNHEY, CDR2 SVGEGT. The CDR3 covers 16 residues. Trimming stripped 8 bases from V and 0 bases from J, with 17 bases between. In DNA form, the CDR3 reads TGTGCCAGCCGCAGGCGGGGGACTAATAGCAATCAGCCCCAGCATTTT. It is translated as CASRRRGTNSNQPQHF.

This clonotype was seen repeatedly, ten times or more. V is TRBV12-3 or TRBV12-4 and J is TRBJ2-3; the D call may be TRBD1 or TRBD2 (6 bases each). The CDR3 sequence is 13 residues long. V was shortened by 8 bases and J by 4 bases, with 13 bases between the two germline ends. In nucleotides, the CDR3 is TGTGCCAGCGGGACTCAGGGGTCAGATACGCAGTATTTT. Translated: CASGTQGSDTQYF.

This clonotype came up many times. The chain uses TRBV20-1 and TRBJ1-1; 8 nucleotides line up with TRBD1. CDR1 is DFQATT and CDR2 is SNEGSKA in the germline V gene (reference sequence). The CDR3 is 12 amino acids. Losses at the gene ends were 3 bases for V and 7 bases for J; bases not matched to a gene: 4. The CDR3 region is CSASPGQGEAFF. CDR3 coding DNA: TGCAGTGCTAGCCCCGGACAGGGTGAAGCTTTCTTT.